These 5 T cell receptor beta chains were all obtained from the same sample, sequenced in a study of regulatory T cells in long-lasting Graves disease. Both iRepertoire HTBI primers and Arm-PCR of CDR3 regions were used to build the TCR beta libraries. MiXCR was run by TCRdb on the multiplex PCR reads, yielding one entry per CDR3 protein. Among almost 450,000 distinct CDR3 sequences listed, roughly 15% were seen once. Time point here: newly diagnosed GD, antithyroid drugs for less than 3 months. From PBMCs, RNA was extracted and then used to make the TCR library. These data are also associated with another study on T cells in Graves' hyperthyroidism and ophthalmopathy.

Sequencing used peripheral blood mononuclear cells (PBMCs), obtained at new diagnosis, from a patient treated with antithyroid drugs. Receptors originate from a woman between 25 and 40 years old with Graves disease.

The rearrangement joins TRBV19 to TRBJ2-7; tentatively, D is TRBD1 or TRBD2 (5 bases each). Trimming pared 0 bases from V and 3 bases from J, leaving 12 bases between. The germline CDR1 and CDR2 sequences are LNHDA and SQIVND (reference sequence). This CDR3 comprises 15 residues. The CDR3 nucleotides are TGTGCCAGTAGTATAGATCCGGGACCCCGCTACGAGCAGTACTTC. Translation: CASSIDPGPRYEQYF.

The sample holds many counts of this clonotype. The chain combines TRBV28 with TRBJ2-2; D perhaps matches TRBD1 (5 bases). Germline lookup yields CDR1 MDHEN and CDR2 SYDVKM. Trimming stripped 4 bases from V and 0 bases from J, with 12 bases between. This CDR3 is built from 16 residues. CDR3 sequence: CASSSRQFANTGELFF. CDR3 sequence (DNA): TGTGCCAGCAGTTCGAGACAGTTCGCGAACACCGGGGAGCTGTTTTTT.

There are many counts of this clonotype. V and J are TRBV12-3 or TRBV12-4 and TRBJ2-3; 9 bases match TRBD2. V was clipped by 5 bases and J by 5 bases; unmatched bases: 5. This CDR3 is 14 amino acids long. The CDR3 loop is CASSLSGSEDTQYF. CDR3 DNA: TGTGCCAGCAGTCTTAGCGGGAGCGAAGATACGCAGTATTTT.

The table lists this clonotype with many counts. The V gene is TRBV28, the J gene TRBJ1-6, with 7 bases that match TRBD1. V was clipped by 6 bases and J by 5 bases; unmatched bases: 10. The germline V gene has CDR1 MDHEN and CDR2 SYDVKM. The CDR3 covers 16 residues. DNA for the CDR3: TGTGCCAGCAGCCAAATAGACAGGGCCGATAATTCACCCCTCCACTTT. Protein: CASSQIDRADNSPLHF.

V and J are TRBV6-1 and TRBJ1-4; a possible D gene is TRBD1 (6 bases). The V end lost 6 bases, the J end lost 4 bases, and 15 bases lay between the germline ends. Germline assignment: CDR1 MNHNS and CDR2 SASEGT. The CDR3 runs 15 residues. The CDR3 nucleotides are TGTGCCAGCAGCGATCCGGGACAACTTAATGAAAAACTGTTTTTT. Encoded protein: CASSDPGQLNEKLFF.